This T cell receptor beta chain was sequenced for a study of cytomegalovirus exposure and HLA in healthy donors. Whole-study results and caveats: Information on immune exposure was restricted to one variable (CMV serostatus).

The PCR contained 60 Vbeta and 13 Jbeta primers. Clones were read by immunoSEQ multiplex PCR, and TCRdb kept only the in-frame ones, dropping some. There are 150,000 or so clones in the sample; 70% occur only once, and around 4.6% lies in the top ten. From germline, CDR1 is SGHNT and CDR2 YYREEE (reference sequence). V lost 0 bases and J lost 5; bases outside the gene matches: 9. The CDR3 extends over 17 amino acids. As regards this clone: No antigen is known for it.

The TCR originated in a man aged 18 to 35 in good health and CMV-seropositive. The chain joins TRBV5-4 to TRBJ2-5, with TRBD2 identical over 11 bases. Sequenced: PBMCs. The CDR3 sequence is CASSLAVTSGSVETQYF. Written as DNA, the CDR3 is TGTGCCAGCAGCTTGGCGGTCACTAGCGGGAGTGTTGAGACCCAGTACTTC.